This is a list of T cell receptor beta chains from one sample in a study of T cells after yellow fever vaccination. TCRdb called the 5' RACE reads again in MiXCR, with one record for every CDR3 protein. The sample shows under 15,000 distinct CDR3 sequences, roughly 6% of them seen only once. This sample comprised PBMCs, either bulk or a sorted T-cell subset (CD4+, CD8+, memory, or dextramer-sorted; not recorded which), obtained on the day of the yellow fever booster vaccination. Source of these receptors: a man in his thirties or forties who received the YFV17D yellow fever vaccine. The CDR3 runs from the conserved cysteine through the conserved F or W. A D gene is named only where the DNA matches it firmly. The size of a clone is reported for some rows only, either as once, few or many, or as a class for expanded clones.

>TRBV12-3/TRBV12-4|TRBJ2-2|TRBD1|many
CASSYGQGLGGELFF
TGTGCCAGCAGTTACGGACAGGGTCTCGGCGGGGAGCTGTTTTTT
>TRBV4-3|TRBJ1-4|.|many
CASSATLGATNEKLFF
TGCGCCAGCAGCGCTACCCTGGGAGCAACTAATGAAAAACTGTTTTTT
>TRBV12-3/TRBV12-4|TRBJ2-2|TRBD2|.
CACSLAGILEPNTGELFF
TGTGCCTGCAGTTTAGCGGGAATTCTAGAACCGAACACCGGGGAGCTGTTTTTT
>TRBV18|TRBJ2-1|.|many
CASSPLGVSYNEQFF
TGTGCCAGCTCACCACTCGGGGTCTCCTACAATGAGCAGTTCTTC
>TRBV5-4|TRBJ2-7|TRBD1|few
CASSAPPGQSLYEQYF
TGTGCCAGCAGCGCACCACCGGGACAGAGCCTCTACGAGCAGTACTTC
>TRBV29-1|TRBJ2-1|TRBD2|many
CSVLLAANEQFF
TGCAGCGTTCTTCTAGCGGCCAATGAGCAGTTCTTC
>TRBV20-1|TRBJ2-2|TRBD2|many
CSAREAGGVAGELFF
TGCAGTGCTAGAGAAGCGGGAGGCGTCGCCGGGGAGCTGTTTTTT
>TRBV29-1|TRBJ1-1|.|many
CSVEGRHTEAFF
TGCAGCGTTGAAGGGAGGCACACTGAAGCTTTCTTT
>TRBV12-3/TRBV12-4|TRBJ2-1|TRBD2|medium-sized
CASSYSTSGYEQFF
TGTGCCAGCAGCTATTCGACTAGCGGTTATGAGCAGTTCTTC
>TRBV6-2/TRBV6-3|TRBJ2-5|.|many
CASTSDRYQETQYF
TGTGCCAGCACCAGCGACAGGTACCAAGAGACCCAGTACTTC
>TRBV7-6|TRBJ2-3|.|many
CASSITTDTDTQYF
TGTGCCAGCAGCATAACGACTGATACAGATACGCAGTATTTT
>TRBV12-3/TRBV12-4|TRBJ1-2|.|many
CASSPRQDSIYGYTF
TGTGCCAGCAGTCCTCGACAGGACTCGATCTATGGCTACACCTTC
>TRBV30|TRBJ1-2|.|medium-sized
CAWSTGPLVGYTF
TGTGCCTGGAGTACTGGTCCCCTGGTAGGCTACACCTTC
>TRBV6-2/TRBV6-3|TRBJ1-5|.|medium-sized
CASRDRDSNQPQHF
TGTGCCAGCAGAGACCGCGACAGCAATCAGCCCCAGCATTTT
>TRBV3-1|TRBJ2-5|.|many
CASSQAGETQYF
TGTGCCAGCAGCCAAGCGGGGGAGACCCAGTACTTC
>TRBV20-1|TRBJ2-6|TRBD1|many
CSASSQGASGANVLTF
TGCAGTGCTAGTAGTCAGGGGGCTTCGGGGGCCAACGTCCTGACTTTC
>TRBV29-1|TRBJ1-1|TRBD1|many
CSHMRDRSSTEAFF
TGCAGCCACATGAGGGACAGGAGTAGTACTGAAGCTTTCTTT
>TRBV19|TRBJ2-2|.|medium-sized
CASSIDGQSGELFF
TGTGCCAGTAGTATAGATGGACAGTCCGGGGAGCTGTTTTTT
>TRBV20-1|TRBJ2-1|.|many
CSAIVGTPRNEQFF
TGCAGTGCTATCGTGGGAACCCCCCGCAATGAGCAGTTCTTC
>TRBV12-3/TRBV12-4|TRBJ2-3|TRBD2|many
CASSLRARLAGGTDTQYF
TGTGCCAGCAGTTTAAGGGCTCGACTAGCGGGAGGCACAGATACGCAGTATTTT
>TRBV12-3/TRBV12-4|TRBJ2-3|.|medium-sized
CASSHGLSTDTQYF
TGTGCCAGCAGTCATGGACTGTCCACAGATACGCAGTATTTT
>TRBV28|TRBJ2-1|.|medium-sized
CASSSRFLGFF
TGTGCCAGCAGTTCTAGATTTTTAGGGTTCTTC
>TRBV3-1|TRBJ1-6|.|many
CASSQGGWNSPLHF
TGTGCCAGCAGCCAAGGGGGTTGGAATTCACCCCTCCACTTT
>TRBV5-1|TRBJ2-3|TRBD2|medium-sized
CASSQGTSGRPDTQYF
TGCGCCAGCAGCCAAGGGACTAGCGGGAGGCCAGATACGCAGTATTTT
>TRBV10-3|TRBJ2-7|TRBD2|many
CAISPGTSGEQYF
TGTGCCATCAGTCCGGGGACTAGCGGCGAGCAGTACTTC
>TRBV13|TRBJ2-6|.|many
CASRSGGATGANVLTF
TGTGCCAGCAGAAGTGGGGGGGCGACTGGGGCCAACGTCCTGACTTTC
>TRBV20-1|TRBJ2-5|.|medium-sized
CSARSQGLRETQYF
TGCAGTGCTAGGTCACAGGGCCTGAGAGAGACCCAGTACTTC
>TRBV21-1|TRBJ2-7|.|many
CASTPKKAGGWYAYEQYF
TGTGCCAGCACCCCAAAGAAAGCAGGGGGCTGGTACGCCTACGAGCAGTACTTC
>TRBV19|TRBJ2-7|TRBD2|medium-sized
CASSKLAGEGWKQYF
TGTGCCAGTAGTAAGCTAGCGGGAGAAGGTTGGAAGCAGTACTTC
>TRBV10-1|TRBJ2-2|.|medium-sized
CASSEEGFTGELFF
TGCGCCAGCAGTGAGGAGGGCTTCACCGGGGAGCTGTTTTTT
>TRBV28|TRBJ2-1|TRBD2|many
CATELAYNEQFF
TGTGCCACCGAACTAGCGTACAATGAGCAGTTCTTC
>TRBV2|TRBJ1-5|TRBD1|many
CASSRQGYDQPQHF
TGTGCCAGCTCTCGACAGGGGTATGATCAGCCCCAGCATTTT
>TRBV7-3|TRBJ2-1|.|many
CASGDSWNEQFF
TGTGCCAGCGGCGATAGTTGGAATGAGCAGTTCTTC
>TRBV5-1|TRBJ1-2|.|medium-sized
CASSSNPRESYGYTF
TGCGCCAGCAGCTCCAACCCCAGGGAGAGCTATGGCTACACCTTC
>TRBV5-6|TRBJ2-5|TRBD2|many
CASRLAGAETQYF
TGTGCCAGCAGACTAGCGGGAGCGGAGACCCAGTACTTC